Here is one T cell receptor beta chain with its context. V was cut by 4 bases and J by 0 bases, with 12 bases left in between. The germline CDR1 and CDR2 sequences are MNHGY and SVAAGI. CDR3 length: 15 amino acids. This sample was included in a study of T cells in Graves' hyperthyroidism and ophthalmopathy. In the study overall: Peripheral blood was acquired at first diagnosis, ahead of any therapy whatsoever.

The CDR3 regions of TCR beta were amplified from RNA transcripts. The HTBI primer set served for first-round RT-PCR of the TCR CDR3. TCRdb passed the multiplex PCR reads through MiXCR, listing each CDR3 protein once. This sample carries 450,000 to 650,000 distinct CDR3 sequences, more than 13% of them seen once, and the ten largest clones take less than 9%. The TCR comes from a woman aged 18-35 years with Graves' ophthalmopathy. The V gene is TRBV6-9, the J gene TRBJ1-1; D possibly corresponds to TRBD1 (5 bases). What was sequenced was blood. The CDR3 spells CASSWEGFMNTEAFF. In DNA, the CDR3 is TGTGCCAGCAGTTGGGAGGGGTTCATGAACACTGAAGCTTTCTTT.